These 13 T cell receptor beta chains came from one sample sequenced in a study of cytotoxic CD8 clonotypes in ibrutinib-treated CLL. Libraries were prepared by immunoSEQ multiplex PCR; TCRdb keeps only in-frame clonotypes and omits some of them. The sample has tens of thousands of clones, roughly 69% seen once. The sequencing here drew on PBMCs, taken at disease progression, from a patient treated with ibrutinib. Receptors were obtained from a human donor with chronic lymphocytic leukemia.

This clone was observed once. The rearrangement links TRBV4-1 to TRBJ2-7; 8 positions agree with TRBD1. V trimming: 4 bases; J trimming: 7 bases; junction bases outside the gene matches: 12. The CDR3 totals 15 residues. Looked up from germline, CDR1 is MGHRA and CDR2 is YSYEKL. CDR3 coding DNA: TGCGCCAGCAGCCCTCTACTGCAGGGGGCACAAGAGCAGTACTTC. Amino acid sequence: CASSPLLQGAQEQYF.

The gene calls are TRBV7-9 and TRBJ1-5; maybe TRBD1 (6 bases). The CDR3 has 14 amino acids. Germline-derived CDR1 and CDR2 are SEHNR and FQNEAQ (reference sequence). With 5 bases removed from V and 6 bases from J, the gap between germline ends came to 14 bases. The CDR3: CASSPGGPGQPQHF. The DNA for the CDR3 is TGTGCCAGCAGCCCTGGGGGGCCTGGTCAGCCCCAGCATTTT.

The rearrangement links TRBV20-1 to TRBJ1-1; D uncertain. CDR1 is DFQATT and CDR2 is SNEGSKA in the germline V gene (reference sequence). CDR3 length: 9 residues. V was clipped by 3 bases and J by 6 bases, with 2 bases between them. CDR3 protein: CSASPEAFF. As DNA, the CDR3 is TGCAGTGCTAGCCCTGAAGCTTTCTTT.

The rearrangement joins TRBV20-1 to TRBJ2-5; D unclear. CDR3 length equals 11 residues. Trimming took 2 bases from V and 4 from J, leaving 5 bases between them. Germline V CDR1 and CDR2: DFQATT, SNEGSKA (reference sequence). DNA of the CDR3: TGCAGTGCTAGAACGGGAGAGACCCAGTACTTC. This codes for CSARTGETQYF.

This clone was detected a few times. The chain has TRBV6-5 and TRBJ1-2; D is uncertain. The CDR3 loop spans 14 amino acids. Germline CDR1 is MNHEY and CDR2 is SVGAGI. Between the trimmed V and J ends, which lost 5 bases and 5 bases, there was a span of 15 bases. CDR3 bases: TGTGCCAGCAGTCCTTTGGGAGGAGTTTATGGCTACACCTTC. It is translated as CASSPLGGVYGYTF.

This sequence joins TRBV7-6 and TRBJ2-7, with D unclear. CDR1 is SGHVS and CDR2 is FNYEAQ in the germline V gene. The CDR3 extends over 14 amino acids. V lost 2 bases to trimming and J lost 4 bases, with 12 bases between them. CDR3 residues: CASSLTPAVYEQYF. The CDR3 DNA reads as TGTGCCAGCAGCTTAACCCCTGCGGTTTACGAGCAGTACTTC. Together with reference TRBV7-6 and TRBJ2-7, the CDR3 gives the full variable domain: GAGVSQSPRYKVTKRGQDVALRCDPISGHVSLYWYRQALGQGPEFLTYFNYEAQQDKSGLPNDRFSAERPEGSISTLTIQRTEQRDSAMYRCASSLTPAVYEQYFGPGTRLTVT.

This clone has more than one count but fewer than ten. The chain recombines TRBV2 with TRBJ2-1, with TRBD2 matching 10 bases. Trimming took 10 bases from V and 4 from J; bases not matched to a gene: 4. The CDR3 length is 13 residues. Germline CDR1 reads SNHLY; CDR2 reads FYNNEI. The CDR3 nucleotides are TGTGCCATCTCTAGCGGGGGATACAATGAGCAGTTCTTC. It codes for CAISSGGYNEQFF.

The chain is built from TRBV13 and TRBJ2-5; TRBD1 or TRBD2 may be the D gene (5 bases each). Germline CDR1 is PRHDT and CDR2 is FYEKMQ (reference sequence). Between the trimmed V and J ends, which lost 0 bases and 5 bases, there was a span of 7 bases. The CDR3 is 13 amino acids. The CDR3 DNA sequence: TGTGCCAGCAGCTTAGGAGGGGAGGAGACCCAGTACTTC. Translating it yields CASSLGGEETQYF. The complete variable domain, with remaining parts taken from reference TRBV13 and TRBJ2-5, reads AAGVIQSPRHLIKEKRETATLKCYPIPRHDTVYWYQQGPGQDPQFLISFYEKMQSDKGSIPDRFSAQQFSDYHSELNMSSLELGDSALYFCASSLGGEETQYFGPGTRLLVL.

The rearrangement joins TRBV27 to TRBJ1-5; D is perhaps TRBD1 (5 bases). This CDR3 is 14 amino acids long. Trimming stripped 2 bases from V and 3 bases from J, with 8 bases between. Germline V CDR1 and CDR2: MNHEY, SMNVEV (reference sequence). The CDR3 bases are TGTGCCAGCAGTTTAAAGGGGTACAATCAGCCCCAGCATTTT. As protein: CASSLKGYNQPQHF.

The CDR3 region has the DNA TGTGCCAGCAGCCCAACGACAGGGGCGGAGTATGGCTACACCTTC. Its protein is CASSPTTGAEYGYTF. The chain combines TRBV7-6 with TRBJ1-2, with TRBD1 matching 8 bases. The CDR3 is 15 residues long. After removal of 5 bases from V and 5 bases from J, the junction contained 10 bases not matched to a gene. Germline V gene lookup returns CDR1 SGHVS and CDR2 FNYEAQ.

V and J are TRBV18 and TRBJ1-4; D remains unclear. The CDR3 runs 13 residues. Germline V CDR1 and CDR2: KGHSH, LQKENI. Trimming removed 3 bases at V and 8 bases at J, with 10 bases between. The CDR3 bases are TGTGCCAGCTCACCGGGAAAGTCGGAAAAACTGTTTTTT. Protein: CASSPGKSEKLFF.

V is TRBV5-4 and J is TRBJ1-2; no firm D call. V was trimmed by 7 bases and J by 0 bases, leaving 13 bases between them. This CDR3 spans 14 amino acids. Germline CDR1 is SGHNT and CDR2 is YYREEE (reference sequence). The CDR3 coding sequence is TGTGCCAGCCGAGACGCTTGGGCTAACTATGGCTACACCTTC. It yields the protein CASRDAWANYGYTF.

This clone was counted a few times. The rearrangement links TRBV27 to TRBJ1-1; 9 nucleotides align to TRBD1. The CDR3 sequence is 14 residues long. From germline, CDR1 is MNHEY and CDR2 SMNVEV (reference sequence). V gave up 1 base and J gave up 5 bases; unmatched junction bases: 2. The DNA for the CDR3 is TGTGCCAGCAGTTTATACAGGGGGCTTACTGAAGCTTTCTTT. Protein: CASSLYRGLTEAFF.